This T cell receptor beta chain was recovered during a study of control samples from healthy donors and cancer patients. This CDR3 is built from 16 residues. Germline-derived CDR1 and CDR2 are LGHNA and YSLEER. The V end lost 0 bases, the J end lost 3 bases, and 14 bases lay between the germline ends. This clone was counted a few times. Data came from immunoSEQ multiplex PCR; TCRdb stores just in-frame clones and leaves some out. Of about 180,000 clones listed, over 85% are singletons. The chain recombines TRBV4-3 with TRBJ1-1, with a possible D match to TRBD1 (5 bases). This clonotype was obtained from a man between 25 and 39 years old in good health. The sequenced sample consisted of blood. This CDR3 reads CASSQDVAGLDTEAFF. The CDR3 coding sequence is TGCGCCAGCAGCCAAGATGTAGCGGGGCTGGACACTGAAGCTTTCTTT.